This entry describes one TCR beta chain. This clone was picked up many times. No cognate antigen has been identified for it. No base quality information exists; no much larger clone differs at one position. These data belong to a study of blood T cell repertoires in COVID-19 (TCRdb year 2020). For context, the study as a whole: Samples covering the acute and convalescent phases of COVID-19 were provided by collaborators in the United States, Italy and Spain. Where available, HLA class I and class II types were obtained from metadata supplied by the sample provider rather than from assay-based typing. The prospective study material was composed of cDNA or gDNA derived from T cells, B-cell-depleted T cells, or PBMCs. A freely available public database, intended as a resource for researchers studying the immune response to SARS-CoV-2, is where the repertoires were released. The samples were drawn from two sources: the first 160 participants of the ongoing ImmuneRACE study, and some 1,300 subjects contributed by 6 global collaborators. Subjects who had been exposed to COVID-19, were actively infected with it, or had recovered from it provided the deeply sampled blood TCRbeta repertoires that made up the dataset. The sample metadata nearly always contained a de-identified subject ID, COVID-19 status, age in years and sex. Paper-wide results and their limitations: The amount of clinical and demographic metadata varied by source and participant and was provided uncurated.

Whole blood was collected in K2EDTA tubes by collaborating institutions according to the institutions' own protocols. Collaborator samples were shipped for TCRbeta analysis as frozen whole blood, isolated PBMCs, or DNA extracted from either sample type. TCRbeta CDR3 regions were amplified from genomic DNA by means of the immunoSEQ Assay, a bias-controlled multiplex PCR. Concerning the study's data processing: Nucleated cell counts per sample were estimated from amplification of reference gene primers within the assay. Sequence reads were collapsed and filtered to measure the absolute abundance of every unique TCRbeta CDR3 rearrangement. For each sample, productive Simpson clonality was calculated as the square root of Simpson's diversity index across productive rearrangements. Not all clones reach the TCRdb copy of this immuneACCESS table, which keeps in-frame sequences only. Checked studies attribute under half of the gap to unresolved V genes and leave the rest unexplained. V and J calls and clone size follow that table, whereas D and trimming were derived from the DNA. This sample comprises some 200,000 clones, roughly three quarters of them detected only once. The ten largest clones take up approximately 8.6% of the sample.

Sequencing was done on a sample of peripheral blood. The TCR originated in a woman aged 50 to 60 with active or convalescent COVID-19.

The CDR3 reads as follows: CASSLESQGNSGEQFF. The DNA reads as follows: TGTGCCAGCAGCTTAGAATCTCAGGGAAACTCGGGTGAGCAGTTCTTC. The sequence is built from TRBV7-9 and TRBJ2-1, with a tentative D gene TRBD1 over 5 matching bases. CDR1 and CDR2 (SEHNR, FQNEAQ) derive from the germline V gene (reference sequence). The CDR3 holds 16 amino acids from the cysteine to the phenylalanine. Solely the CDR3 DNA is kept, with 48 bases framed from the first base. The junction carries 19 bases between V and J, which are trimmed by 1 base and 9 bases respectively.